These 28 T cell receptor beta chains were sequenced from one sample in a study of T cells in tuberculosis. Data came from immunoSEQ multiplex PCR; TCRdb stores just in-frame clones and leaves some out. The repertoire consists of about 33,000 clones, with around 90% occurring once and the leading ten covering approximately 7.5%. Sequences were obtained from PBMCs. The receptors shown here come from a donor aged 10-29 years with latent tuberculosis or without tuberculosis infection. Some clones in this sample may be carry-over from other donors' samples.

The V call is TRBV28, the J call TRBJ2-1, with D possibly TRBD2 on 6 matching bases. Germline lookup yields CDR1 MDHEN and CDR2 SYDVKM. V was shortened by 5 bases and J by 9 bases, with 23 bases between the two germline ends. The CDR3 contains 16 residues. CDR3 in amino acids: CASSPPMAGRTGEQFF. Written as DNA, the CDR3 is TGTGCCAGCAGTCCTCCAATGGCGGGACGGACCGGTGAGCAGTTCTTC.

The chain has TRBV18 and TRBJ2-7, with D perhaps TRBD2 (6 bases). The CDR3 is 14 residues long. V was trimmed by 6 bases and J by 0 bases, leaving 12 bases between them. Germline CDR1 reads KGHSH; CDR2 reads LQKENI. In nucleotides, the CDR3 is TGTGCCAGCTCTGTGACGGACTACTCCTACGAGCAGTACTTC. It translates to CASSVTDYSYEQYF.

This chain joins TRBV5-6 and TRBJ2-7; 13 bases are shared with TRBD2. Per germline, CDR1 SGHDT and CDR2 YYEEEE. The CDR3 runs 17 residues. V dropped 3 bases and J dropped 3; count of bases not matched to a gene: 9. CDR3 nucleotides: TGTGCCAGCAGCTGGACTAGCGGGGGCCCTATCGTCTACGAGCAGTACTTC. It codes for CASSWTSGGPIVYEQYF.

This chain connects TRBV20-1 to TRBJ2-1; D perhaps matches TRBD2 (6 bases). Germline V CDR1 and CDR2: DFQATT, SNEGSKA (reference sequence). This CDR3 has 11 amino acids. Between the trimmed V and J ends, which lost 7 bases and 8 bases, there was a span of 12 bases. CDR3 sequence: CSGIWRDEQFF. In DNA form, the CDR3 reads TGCAGTGGCATTTGGAGGGATGAGCAGTTCTTC.

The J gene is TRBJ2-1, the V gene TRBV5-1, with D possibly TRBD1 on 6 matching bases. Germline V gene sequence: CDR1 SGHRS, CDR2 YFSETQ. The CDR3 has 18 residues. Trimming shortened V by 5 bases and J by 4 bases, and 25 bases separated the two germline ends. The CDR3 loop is CASSTFLRSGETYNEQFF. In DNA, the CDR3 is TGCGCCAGCAGTACATTCCTTCGTTCAGGGGAAACTTACAATGAGCAGTTCTTC. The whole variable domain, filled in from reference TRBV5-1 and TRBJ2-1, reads KAGVTQTPRYLIKTRGQQVTLSCSPISGHRSVSWYQQTPGQGLQFLFEYFSETQRNKGNFPGRFSGRQFSNSRSEMNVSTLELGDSALYLCASSTFLRSGETYNEQFFGPGTRLTVL.

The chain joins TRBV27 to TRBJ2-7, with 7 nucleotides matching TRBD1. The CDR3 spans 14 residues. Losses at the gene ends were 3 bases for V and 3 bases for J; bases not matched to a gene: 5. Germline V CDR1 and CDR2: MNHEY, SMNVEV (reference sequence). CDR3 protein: CASSFVQGHYEQYF. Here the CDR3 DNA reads TGTGCCAGCAGTTTCGTACAGGGGCACTACGAGCAGTACTTC.

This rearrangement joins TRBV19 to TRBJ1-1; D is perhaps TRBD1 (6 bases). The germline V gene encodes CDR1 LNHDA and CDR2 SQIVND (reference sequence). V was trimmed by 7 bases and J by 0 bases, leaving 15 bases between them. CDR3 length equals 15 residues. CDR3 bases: TGTGCCAGTACCCGAGGGGGGGGTGTGAACACTGAAGCTTTCTTT. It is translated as CASTRGGGVNTEAFF.

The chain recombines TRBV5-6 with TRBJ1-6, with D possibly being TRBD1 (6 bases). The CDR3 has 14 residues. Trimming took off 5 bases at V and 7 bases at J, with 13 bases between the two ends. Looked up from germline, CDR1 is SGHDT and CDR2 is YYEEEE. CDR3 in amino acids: CASSIGQFNSPLHF. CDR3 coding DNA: TGTGCCAGCAGTATCGGACAGTTCAATTCACCCCTCCACTTT.

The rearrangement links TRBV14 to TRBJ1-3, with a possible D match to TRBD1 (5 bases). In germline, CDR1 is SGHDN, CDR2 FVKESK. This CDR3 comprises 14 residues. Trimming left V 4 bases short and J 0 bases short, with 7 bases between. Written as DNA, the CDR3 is TGTGCCAGCAGCCCGACAGTCTCTGGAAACACCATATATTTT. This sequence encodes CASSPTVSGNTIYF.

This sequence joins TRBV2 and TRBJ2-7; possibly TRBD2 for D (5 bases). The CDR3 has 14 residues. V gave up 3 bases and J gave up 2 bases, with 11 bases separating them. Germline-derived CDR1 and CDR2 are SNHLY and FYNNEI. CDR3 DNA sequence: TGTGCCAGCAGTGAGGAGGCGGCTACCTACGAGCAGTACTTC. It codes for CASSEEAATYEQYF.

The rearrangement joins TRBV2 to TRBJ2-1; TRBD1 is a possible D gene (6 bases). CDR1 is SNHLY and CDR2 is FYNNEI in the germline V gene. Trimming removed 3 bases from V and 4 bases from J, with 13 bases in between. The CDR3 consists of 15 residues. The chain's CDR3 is CASSDFGQTYNEQFF. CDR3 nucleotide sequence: TGTGCCAGCAGTGATTTTGGACAGACATACAATGAGCAGTTCTTC.

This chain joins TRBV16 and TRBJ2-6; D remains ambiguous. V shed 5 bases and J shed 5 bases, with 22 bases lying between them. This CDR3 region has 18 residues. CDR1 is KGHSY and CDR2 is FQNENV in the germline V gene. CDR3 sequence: CASSISWSLQSRANVLTF. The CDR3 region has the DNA TGTGCCAGCAGCATCTCATGGTCGTTACAAAGTCGGGCCAACGTCCTGACTTTC. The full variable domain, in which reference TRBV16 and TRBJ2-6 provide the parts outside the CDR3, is GEEVAQTPKHLVRGEGQKAKLYCAPIKGHSYVFWYQQVLKNEFKFLISFQNENVFDETGMPKERFSAKCLPNSPCSLEIQATKLEDSAVYFCASSISWSLQSRANVLTFGAGSRLTVL.

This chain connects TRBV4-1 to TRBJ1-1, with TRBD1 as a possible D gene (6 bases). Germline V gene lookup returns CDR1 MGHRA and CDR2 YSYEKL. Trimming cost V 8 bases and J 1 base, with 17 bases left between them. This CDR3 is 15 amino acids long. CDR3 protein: CASREGVLWNTEAFF. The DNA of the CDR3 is TGCGCCAGCCGGGAGGGGGTTCTATGGAACACTGAAGCTTTCTTT.

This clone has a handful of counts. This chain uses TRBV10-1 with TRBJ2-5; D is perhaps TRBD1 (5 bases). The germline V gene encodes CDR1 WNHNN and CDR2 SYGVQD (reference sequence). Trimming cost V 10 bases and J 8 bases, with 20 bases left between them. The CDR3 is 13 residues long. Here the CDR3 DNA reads TGCGCCACCTCTGACAGTGGCAAAGGAACCCAGTACTTC. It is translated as CATSDSGKGTQYF.

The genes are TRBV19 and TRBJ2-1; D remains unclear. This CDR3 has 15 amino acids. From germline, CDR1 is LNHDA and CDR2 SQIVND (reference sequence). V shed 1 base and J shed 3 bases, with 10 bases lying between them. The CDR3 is CASSIGVADYNEQFF. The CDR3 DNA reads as TGTGCCAGTAGTATAGGGGTAGCCGACTACAATGAGCAGTTCTTC. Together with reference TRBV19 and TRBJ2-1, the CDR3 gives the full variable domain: DGGITQSPKYLFRKEGQNVTLSCEQNLNHDAMYWYRQDPGQGLRLIYYSQIVNDFQKGDIAEGYSVSREKKESFPLTVTSAQKNPTAFYLCASSIGVADYNEQFFGPGTRLTVL.

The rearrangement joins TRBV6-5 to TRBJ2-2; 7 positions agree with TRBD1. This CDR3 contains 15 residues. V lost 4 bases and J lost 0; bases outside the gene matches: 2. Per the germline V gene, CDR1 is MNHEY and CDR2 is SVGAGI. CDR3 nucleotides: TGTGCCAGCAGTTTAGGGGGCCCGAACACCGGGGAGCTGTTTTTT. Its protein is CASSLGGPNTGELFF.

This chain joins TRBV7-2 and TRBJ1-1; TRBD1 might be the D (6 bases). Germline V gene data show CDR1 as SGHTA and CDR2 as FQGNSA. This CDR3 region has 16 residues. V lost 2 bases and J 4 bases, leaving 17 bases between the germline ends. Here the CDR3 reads CASSLRGPQGGTEAFF. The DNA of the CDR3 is TGTGCCAGCAGCTTAAGGGGACCACAGGGTGGCACTGAAGCTTTCTTT.

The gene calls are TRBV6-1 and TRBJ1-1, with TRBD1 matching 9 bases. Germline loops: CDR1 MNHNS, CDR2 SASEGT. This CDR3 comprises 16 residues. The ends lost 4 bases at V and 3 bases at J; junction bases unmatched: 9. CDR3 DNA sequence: TGTGCCAGCAGTGGTCCAGGGACAGGGTCCGACACTGAAGCTTTCTTT. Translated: CASSGPGTGSDTEAFF.

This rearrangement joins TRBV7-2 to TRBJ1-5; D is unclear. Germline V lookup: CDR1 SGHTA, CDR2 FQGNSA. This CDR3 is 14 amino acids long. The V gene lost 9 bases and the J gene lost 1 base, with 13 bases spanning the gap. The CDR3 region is CARTGAGSNQPQHF. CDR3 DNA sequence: TGTGCCAGAACCGGCGCGGGCAGCAATCAGCCCCAGCATTTT.

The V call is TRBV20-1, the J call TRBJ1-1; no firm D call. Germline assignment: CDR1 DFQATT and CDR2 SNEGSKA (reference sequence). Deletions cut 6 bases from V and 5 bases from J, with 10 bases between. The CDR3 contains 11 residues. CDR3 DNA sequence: TGCAGTGCCGGGAAACGGACTGAAGCTTTCTTT. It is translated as CSAGKRTEAFF.

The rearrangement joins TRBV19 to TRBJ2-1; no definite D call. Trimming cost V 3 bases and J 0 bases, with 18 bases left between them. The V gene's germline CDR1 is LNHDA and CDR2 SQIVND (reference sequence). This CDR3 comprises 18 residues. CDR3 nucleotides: TGTGCCAGTAGTATCGTTTCGCTGACTCTTAGCTCCTACAATGAGCAGTTCTTC. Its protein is CASSIVSLTLSSYNEQFF.

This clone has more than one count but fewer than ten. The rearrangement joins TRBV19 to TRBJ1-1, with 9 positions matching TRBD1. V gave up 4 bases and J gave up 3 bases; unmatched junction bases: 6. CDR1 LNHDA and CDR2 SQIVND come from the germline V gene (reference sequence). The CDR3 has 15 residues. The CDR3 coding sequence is TGTGCCAGTAGTACACGGGGACAGGGTGACACTGAAGCTTTCTTT. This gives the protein CASSTRGQGDTEAFF.

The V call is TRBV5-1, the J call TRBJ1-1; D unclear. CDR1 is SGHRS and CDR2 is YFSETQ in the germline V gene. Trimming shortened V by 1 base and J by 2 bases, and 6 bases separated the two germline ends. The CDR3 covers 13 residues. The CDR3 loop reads CASSLWSNTEAFF. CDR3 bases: TGCGCCAGCAGCTTGTGGAGTAACACTGAAGCTTTCTTT.

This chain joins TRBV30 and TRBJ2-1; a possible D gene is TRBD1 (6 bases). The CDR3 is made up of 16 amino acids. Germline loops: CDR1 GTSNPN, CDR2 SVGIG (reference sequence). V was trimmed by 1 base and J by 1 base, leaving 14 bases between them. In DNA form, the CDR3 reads TGTGCCTGGAGTGGAGTAGGGGGATTATCCTACAATGAGCAGTTCTTC. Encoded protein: CAWSGVGGLSYNEQFF.

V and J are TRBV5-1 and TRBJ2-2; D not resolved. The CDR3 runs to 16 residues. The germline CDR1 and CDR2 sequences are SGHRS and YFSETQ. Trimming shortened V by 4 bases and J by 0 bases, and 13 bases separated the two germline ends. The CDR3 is CASSPVGPANTGELFF. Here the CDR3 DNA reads TGCGCCAGCAGCCCGGTTGGGCCCGCGAACACCGGGGAGCTGTTTTTT.

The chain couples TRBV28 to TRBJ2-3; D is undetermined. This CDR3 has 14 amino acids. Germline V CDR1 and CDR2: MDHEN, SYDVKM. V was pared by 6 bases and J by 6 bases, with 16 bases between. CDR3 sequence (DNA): TGTGCCAGCAGCTACACGGGTGTCGTCGATACGCAGTATTTT. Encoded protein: CASSYTGVVDTQYF.

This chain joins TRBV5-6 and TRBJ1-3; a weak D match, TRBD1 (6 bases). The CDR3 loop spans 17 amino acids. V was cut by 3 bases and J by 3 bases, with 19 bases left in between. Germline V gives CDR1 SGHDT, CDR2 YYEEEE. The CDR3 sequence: CASSSYREGDFGNTIYF. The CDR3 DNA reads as TGTGCCAGCAGCTCGTACAGGGAGGGCGACTTTGGAAACACCATATATTTT.

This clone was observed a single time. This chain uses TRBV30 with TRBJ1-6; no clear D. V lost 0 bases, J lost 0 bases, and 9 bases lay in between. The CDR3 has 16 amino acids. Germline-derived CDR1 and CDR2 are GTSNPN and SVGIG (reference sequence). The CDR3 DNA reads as TGTGCCTGGAGTGTATCCGCGAGCTCCTATAATTCACCCCTCCACTTT. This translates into CAWSVSASSYNSPLHF.